This T cell receptor (beta chain) was recorded in a study of blood T cell repertoires in COVID-19. V was cut by 0 bases and J by 4 bases, with 11 bases left in between. The CDR3 totals 15 residues. Germline V gene sequence: CDR1 SNHLY, CDR2 FYNNEI. Profiled with immunoSEQ multiplex PCR; TCRdb holds only in-frame clones, not every one. Among just under 250,000 clones, roughly 86% were seen once, and the ten largest hold more than 2.5%. This TCR was sampled from a woman in her 30s who had recovered from COVID-19. J is TRBJ2-3 and V is TRBV2; possibly TRBD2 for D (7 bases). Input material: peripheral blood. The CDR3 protein is CASSEAGGPSDTQYF. The CDR3 nucleotides are TGTGCCAGCAGTGAAGCGGGGGGGCCATCAGATACGCAGTATTTT.